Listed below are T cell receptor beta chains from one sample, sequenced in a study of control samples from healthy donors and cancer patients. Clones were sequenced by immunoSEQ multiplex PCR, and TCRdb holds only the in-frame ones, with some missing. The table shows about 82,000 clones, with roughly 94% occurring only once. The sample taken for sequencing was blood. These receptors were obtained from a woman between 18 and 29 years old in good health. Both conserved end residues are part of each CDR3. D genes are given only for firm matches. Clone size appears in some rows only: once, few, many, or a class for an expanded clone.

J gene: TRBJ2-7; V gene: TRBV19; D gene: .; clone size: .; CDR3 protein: CASSTHRRASGNIEQYF; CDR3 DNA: TGTGCCAGTAGTACTCACCGCCGGGCTAGTGGGAATATCGAGCAGTACTTC
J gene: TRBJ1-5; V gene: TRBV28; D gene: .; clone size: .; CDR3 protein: CASSYGQSRQPQHF; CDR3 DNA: TGTGCCAGCAGTTATGGACAGTCGAGACAGCCCCAGCATTTT
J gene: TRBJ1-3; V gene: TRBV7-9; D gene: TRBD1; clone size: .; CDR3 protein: CASSPRPRQGPGNTIYF; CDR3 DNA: TGTGCCAGCAGCCCACGCCCTCGACAGGGGCCAGGAAACACCATATATTTT
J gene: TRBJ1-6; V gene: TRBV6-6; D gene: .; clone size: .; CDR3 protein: CASRTEGNSPLHF; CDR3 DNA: TGTGCCAGCAGGACGGAGGGAAATTCACCCCTCCACTTT
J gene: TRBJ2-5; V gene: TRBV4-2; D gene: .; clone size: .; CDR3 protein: CASSQDWETQYF; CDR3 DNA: TGTGCCAGCAGCCAAGATTGGGAGACCCAGTACTTC
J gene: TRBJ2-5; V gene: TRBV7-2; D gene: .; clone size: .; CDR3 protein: CASSLDQGNSPQYF; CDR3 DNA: TGTGCCAGCAGCTTAGACCAGGGCAATTCCCCCCAGTACTTC
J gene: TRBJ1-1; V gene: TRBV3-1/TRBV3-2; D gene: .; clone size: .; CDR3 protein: CASSPPQLSAEAFF; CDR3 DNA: TGTGCCAGCAGCCCTCCACAGCTTTCCGCTGAAGCTTTCTTT
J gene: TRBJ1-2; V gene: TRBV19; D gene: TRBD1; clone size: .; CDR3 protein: CASRTGTGGVGYTF; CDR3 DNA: TGTGCCAGTAGAACCGGGACAGGGGGTGTTGGCTACACCTTC
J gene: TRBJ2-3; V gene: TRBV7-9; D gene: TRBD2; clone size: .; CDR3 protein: CASSEPGGAGFADTQYF; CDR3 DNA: TGTGCCAGCAGTGAACCCGGGGGGGCCGGTTTTGCAGATACGCAGTATTTT
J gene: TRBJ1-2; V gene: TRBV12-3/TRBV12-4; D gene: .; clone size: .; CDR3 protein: CASMKGTNYGYTF; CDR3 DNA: TGTGCCAGCATGAAGGGTACCAACTATGGCTACACCTTC
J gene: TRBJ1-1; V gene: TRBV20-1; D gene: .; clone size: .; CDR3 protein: CSASTVEAFF; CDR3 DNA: TGCAGTGCTAGTACTGTCGAAGCTTTCTTT
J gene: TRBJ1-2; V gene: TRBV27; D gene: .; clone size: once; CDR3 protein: CASSPDLRLYGYTF; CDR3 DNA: TGTGCCAGCAGTCCGGACCTCAGGTTGTATGGCTACACCTTC
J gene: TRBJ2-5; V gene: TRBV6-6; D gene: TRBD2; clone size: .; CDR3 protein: CATSGVETQYF; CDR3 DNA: TGTGCCACTAGCGGGGTTGAGACCCAGTACTTC
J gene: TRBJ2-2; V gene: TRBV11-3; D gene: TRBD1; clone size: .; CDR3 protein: CASSLAGRGRGTGELFF; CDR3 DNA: TGTGCCAGCAGCTTAGCCGGCAGGGGGCGAGGCACCGGGGAGCTGTTTTTT
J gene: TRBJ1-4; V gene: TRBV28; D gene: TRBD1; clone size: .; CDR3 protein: CASFTGTGFTQNEKLFF; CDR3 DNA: TGTGCCAGTTTCACCGGGACAGGGTTCACCCAGAATGAAAAACTGTTTTTT
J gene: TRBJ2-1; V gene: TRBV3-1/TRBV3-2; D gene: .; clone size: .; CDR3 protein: CASSQERGGTIYNEQFF; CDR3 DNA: TGTGCCAGCAGCCAAGAAAGGGGGGGGACAATATACAATGAGCAGTTCTTC
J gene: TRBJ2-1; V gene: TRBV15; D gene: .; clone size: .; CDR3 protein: CATSRDRPGEQFF; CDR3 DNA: TGTGCCACCAGCAGAGACCGCCCCGGTGAGCAGTTCTTC
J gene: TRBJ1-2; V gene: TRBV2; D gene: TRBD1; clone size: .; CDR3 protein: CASIPQGEVGYTF; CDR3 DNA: TGTGCCAGCATCCCTCAGGGGGAGGTTGGCTACACCTTC
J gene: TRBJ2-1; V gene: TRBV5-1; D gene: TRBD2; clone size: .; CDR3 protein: CASSLERGGHEQFF; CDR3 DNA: TGCGCCAGCAGCTTAGAGCGGGGGGGCCATGAGCAGTTCTTC
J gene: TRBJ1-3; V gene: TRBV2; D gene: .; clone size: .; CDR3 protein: CAISPGTSSGNTIYF; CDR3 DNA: TGTGCCATTTCGCCTGGGACCAGCTCTGGAAACACCATATATTTT
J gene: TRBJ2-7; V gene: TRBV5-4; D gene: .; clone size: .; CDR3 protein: CASSNDGRGEQYF; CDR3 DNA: TGTGCCAGCAGCAATGATGGGAGAGGAGAGCAGTACTTC
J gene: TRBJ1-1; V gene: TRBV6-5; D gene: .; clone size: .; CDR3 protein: CASRLGPPNTEAFF; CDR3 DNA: TGTGCCAGCAGGTTGGGCCCACCAAACACTGAAGCTTTCTTT
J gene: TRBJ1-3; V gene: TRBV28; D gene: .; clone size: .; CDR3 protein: CASSFGGLGNTIYF; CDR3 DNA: TGTGCCAGCAGTTTCGGGGGGCTTGGAAACACCATATATTTT
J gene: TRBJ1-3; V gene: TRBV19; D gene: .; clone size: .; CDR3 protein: CASSMYWPGGSGAGNTIYF; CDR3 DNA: TGTGCCAGTAGTATGTATTGGCCGGGCGGATCAGGGGCTGGAAACACCATATATTTT
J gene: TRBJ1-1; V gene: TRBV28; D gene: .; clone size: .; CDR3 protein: CASRAVEAFF; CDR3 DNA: TGTGCCAGCAGGGCGGTGGAAGCTTTCTTT
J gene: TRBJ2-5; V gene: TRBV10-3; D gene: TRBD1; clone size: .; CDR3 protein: CAIRAGTGETQYF; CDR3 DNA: TGTGCCATCAGGGCCGGGACAGGGGAGACCCAGTACTTC
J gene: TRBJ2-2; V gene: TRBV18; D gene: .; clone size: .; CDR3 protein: CASSPDLSNTGELFF; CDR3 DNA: TGTGCCAGCTCACCGGACCTGTCCAACACCGGGGAGCTGTTTTTT
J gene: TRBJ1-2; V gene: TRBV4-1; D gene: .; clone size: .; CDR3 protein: CASSQDRWDVGGYTF; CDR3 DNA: TGCGCCAGCAGCCAAGATCGGTGGGACGTGGGTGGCTACACCTTC
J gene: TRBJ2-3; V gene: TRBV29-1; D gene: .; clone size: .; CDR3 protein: CSVEDPYRGTDTQYF; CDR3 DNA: TGCAGCGTTGAAGATCCGTACAGGGGCACAGATACGCAGTATTTT
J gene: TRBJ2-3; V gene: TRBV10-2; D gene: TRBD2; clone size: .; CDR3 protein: CASRSLLAGGPDTQYF; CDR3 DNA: TGCGCCAGCAGGAGCTTACTAGCGGGGGGGCCCGATACGCAGTATTTT
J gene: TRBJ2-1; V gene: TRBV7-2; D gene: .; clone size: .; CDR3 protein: CASSLNRDLYNEQFF; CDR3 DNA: TGTGCCAGCAGCTTGAACAGGGACCTCTACAATGAGCAGTTCTTC
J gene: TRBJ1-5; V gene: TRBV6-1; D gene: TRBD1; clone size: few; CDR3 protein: CASSDQDRGNQPQHF; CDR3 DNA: TGTGCCAGCAGTGATCAAGACAGGGGTAATCAGCCCCAGCATTTT
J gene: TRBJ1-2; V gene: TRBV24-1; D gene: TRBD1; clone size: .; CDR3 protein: CATSDEGGMVGYTF; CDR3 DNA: TGTGCCACCAGTGATGAAGGGGGCATGGTTGGCTACACCTTC
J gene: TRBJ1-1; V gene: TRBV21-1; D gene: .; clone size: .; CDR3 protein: CASSRAPEPGFTEAFF; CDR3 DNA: TGTGCCAGCAGCAGGGCCCCAGAACCGGGCTTCACTGAAGCTTTCTTT
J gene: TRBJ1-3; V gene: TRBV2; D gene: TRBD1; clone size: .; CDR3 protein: CATTPQGAGNTIYF; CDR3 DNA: TGTGCCACCACACCGCAGGGGGCTGGAAACACCATATATTTT
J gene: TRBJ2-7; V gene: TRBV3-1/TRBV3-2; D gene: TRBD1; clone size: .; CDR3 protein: CASSRGQGYEQYF; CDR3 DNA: TGTGCCAGCAGCCGAGGACAGGGCTACGAGCAGTACTTC
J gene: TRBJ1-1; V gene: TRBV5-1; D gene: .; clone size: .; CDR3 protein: CASRIEGPNTEAFF; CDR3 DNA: TGCGCCAGCAGAATTGAGGGACCGAACACTGAAGCTTTCTTT
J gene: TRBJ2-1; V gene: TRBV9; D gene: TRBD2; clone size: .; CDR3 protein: CASSLAGGSFYNEQFF; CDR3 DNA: TGTGCCAGCAGCTTAGCGGGAGGGTCCTTTTACAATGAGCAGTTCTTC
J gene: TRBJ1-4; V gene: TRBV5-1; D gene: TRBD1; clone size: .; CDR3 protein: CASSPRTGNNEKLFF; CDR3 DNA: TGCGCCAGCAGCCCCCGGACAGGGAATAATGAAAAACTGTTTTTT
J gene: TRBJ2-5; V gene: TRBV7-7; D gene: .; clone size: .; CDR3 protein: CASSLETSVQTQYF; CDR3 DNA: TGTGCTAGCAGCTTAGAGACTAGTGTGCAGACCCAGTACTTC
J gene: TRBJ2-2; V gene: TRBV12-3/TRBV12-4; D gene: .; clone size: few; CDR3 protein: CASSLGTGELFF; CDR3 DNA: TGTGCCAGCAGTTTAGGCACCGGGGAGCTGTTTTTT
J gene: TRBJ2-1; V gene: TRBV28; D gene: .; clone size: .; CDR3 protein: CASGGPYNEQFF; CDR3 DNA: TGTGCCAGTGGGGGGCCTTACAATGAGCAGTTCTTC